This T cell receptor beta chain was retrieved from a study of cytomegalovirus exposure and HLA in healthy donors. Study-level information: Genotyping showed about 80% of approximately 430 donors falling in the Caucasian-associated ancestry cluster.

CDR1 is MNHEY and CDR2 is SVGAGI in the germline V gene. This CDR3 region has 15 residues. Trimming removed 5 bases from V and 1 base from J, with 14 bases in between. In regard to this clone: The antigen remains unidentified.

Study outcomes and limitations: Reports indicated that the classifier achieved high specificity and sensitivity in diagnosing cytomegalovirus status.

A multiplex PCR was run with 60 Vbeta primers and 13 Jbeta primers. Libraries were prepared by immunoSEQ multiplex PCR; TCRdb keeps only in-frame clonotypes and omits some of them. The sample carries approximately 59,000 clones, about 63% recorded once. The specimen was PBMCs. This sequence originates from a man aged 35 to 55 in good health and CMV-seropositive. The chain carries TRBV6-5 and TRBJ1-1, with D maybe TRBD1 (6 bases). CDR3 nucleotide sequence: TGTGCCAGCAGTAACCCGGGACATAAGAACACTGAAGCTTTCTTT. This codes for CASSNPGHKNTEAFF.